The 6 T cell receptor beta chains reported below all come from one sample, sequenced in a study of T cell repertoires in cytomegalovirus infection. TCRdb itself ran the reads through MiXCR, one entry per CDR3 protein. The data hold about 830,000 distinct CDR3 sequences, with about 31% observed a single time. No antigens are known for them. Sample: cultured CD8+ T cells from PBMCs, taken from culture after CMV antigen stimulation. Source of these receptors: a human donor in good health (CMV status not recorded). Some clones in this sample may be carry-over from other donors' samples.

The chain combines TRBV6-5 with TRBJ2-2, with 7 bases fitting TRBD1. CDR3 length: 15 residues. CDR1 is MNHEY, CDR2 SVGAGI, per germline. V shed 1 base and J 3 bases; nucleotides not matched to a gene: 2. The DNA of the CDR3 is TGTGCCAGCAGTTACTGGGACAGCGACACCGGGGAGCTGTTTTTT. This translates into CASSYWDSDTGELFF.

J is TRBJ1-1 and V is TRBV20-1; 7 bases are a match to TRBD1. Germline values: CDR1 DFQATT, CDR2 SNEGSKA (reference sequence). V dropped 5 bases and J dropped 4; count of bases not matched to a gene: 10. There are 14 residues in the CDR3. The CDR3 reads CSAPLAGGGTEAFF. The CDR3 region has the DNA TGCAGTGCTCCCCTCGCAGGGGGTGGCACTGAAGCTTTCTTT.

This clonotype was observed a handful of times. The genes are TRBV6-2 or TRBV6-3 and TRBJ2-7, with D perhaps matching TRBD2 (5 bases). The V gene's germline CDR1 is MNHEY and CDR2 SVGEGT. The ends were cut back, 0 bases at V and 3 bases at J, with 6 bases in the middle. The CDR3 spans 13 residues. The CDR3 here is CASSYSTSYEQYV. In DNA, the CDR3 is TGTGCCAGCAGTTACTCAACTAGCTACGAGCAGTACGTC.

The J gene is TRBJ2-3, the V gene TRBV27; maybe TRBD1 (5 bases). The V and J ends lost 5 bases and 0 bases respectively, with 12 bases between them. This CDR3 comprises 15 residues. Germline V gene data show CDR1 as MNHEY and CDR2 as SMNVEV (reference sequence). CDR3 coding DNA: TGTGCCAGCAGTGAGACAGTAACTAGCACAGATACGCAGTATTTT. Protein product: CASSETVTSTDTQYF.

This clonotype has more than one count but fewer than ten. This rearrangement joins TRBV5-6 to TRBJ1-1, with D possibly being TRBD1 (6 bases). The CDR3 sequence is 15 residues long. Germline V gene data show CDR1 as SGHDT and CDR2 as YYEEEE. V shed 4 bases and J shed 0 bases, with 13 bases lying between them. CDR3 nucleotides: TGTGCCAGCAGCCGTCTAAGGGGGATGAACACTGAAGCTTTCTTT. Protein: CASSRLRGMNTEAFF.

Details on this clonotype: This may stem from a read error, because a much larger clone lies one nucleotide away. The chain employs TRBV7-6 and TRBJ2-7; perhaps TRBD2 as D (5 bases). The germline CDR1 and CDR2 sequences are SGHVS and FNYEAQ. There are 16 residues in the CDR3. DNA of the CDR3: TGTGCCAACAGCCCCCAAAGGACTGCCATGGGGTACGAGCAGTACTTC. It codes for CANSPQRTAMGYEQYF.